The following is a T cell receptor beta chain sequence with its context. The sample originates from a study of blood T cell repertoires in COVID-19. The repertoire was sequenced with immunoSEQ multiplex PCR; TCRdb's copy has only in-frame clones and lacks some. This sample carries 250,000 or so clones, roughly 87% of them seen once, and the ten largest clones take 10% to 14%. The CDR3 is 15 amino acids. V was cut by 0 bases and J by 6 bases, with 15 bases left in between. CDR1 is SGDLS and CDR2 is YYNGEE in the germline V gene. The sample was PBMCs or T cells enriched from blood (not recorded which). This sequence was found in a man younger than 45 who had recovered from COVID-19. This chain links TRBV9 with TRBJ1-2; maybe TRBD1 (6 bases). The CDR3 sequence: CASSVVPDSSHGYTF. DNA for the CDR3: TGTGCCAGCAGCGTAGTACCGGACAGTTCCCATGGCTACACCTTC.